The rows below give T cell receptor beta chains drawn from one sample of a study of vaccination effects on CD4 cells after COVID-19. The repertoire was sequenced with immunoSEQ multiplex PCR; TCRdb's copy has only in-frame clones and lacks some. The repertoire holds roughly 63,000 clones, with around 75% as singletons. What these receptors recognize is not known. Specimen: CD4+ T cells from PBMCs cultured with HCoV-OC43 spike peptides, collected before COVID-19 vaccination. The receptors shown here come from a human donor who received a COVID-19 vaccine. Both conserved end residues are part of each CDR3. Each record gives: D gene, clone size, V gene, J gene, CDR3 DNA, CDR3 protein. The D gene is left open where the match is weak. Rows give clone size only sometimes, using once, few, many, or a class for an expanded clone.

TRBD2,-,TRBV6-2/TRBV6-3,TRBJ2-3,TGTGCCAGCAGTTACCCCCCGGGACTAGCGGGGGCGCCACCCTTCACAGATACGCAGTATTTT,CASSYPPGLAGAPPFTDTQYF
-,-,TRBV18,TRBJ1-4,TGTGCCAGCTCAGAACTCCCGGGACCAGGGGAAAAACTGTTTTTT,CASSELPGPGEKLFF
TRBD1,few,TRBV6-5,TRBJ1-1,TGTGCCAGCAGTTACCAGGGGGTCGATGAAGCTTTCTTT,CASSYQGVDEAFF
-,once,TRBV6-5,TRBJ2-6,TGTGCCACAAGGGGCGGATCTGGGGCCAACGTCCTGACTTTC,CATRGGSGANVLTF
-,-,TRBV9,TRBJ2-2,TGTGCCAGCAGCGCCCGGGGTCAGGGGGGCACCGGGGAGCTGTTTTTT,CASSARGQGGTGELFF
TRBD1,-,TRBV3-1/TRBV3-2,TRBJ2-5,TGTGCCAGCAGCCACCGGGACAGGGGCCCACCCATAGACTTC,CASSHRDRGPPIDF
-,-,TRBV2,TRBJ1-5,TGTGCCAGCAGACCAGGGATCTCTTATAGCAATCAGCCCCAGCATTTT,CASRPGISYSNQPQHF
-,-,TRBV12-3/TRBV12-4,TRBJ1-1,TGTGCCAGCAGCCGTAGCGGGACGAAAGCTTTCTTT,CASSRSGTKAFF
-,once,TRBV24-1,TRBJ2-1,TGTGCCACCAGTGAGCCTGGGACAAGATACAATGAGCAGTTCTTC,CATSEPGTRYNEQFF
-,few,TRBV19,TRBJ1-5,TGTGCCAGTAGTATAGCGGGAGGCAATCAGCCCCAGCATTTT,CASSIAGGNQPQHF
-,few,TRBV6-5,TRBJ1-6,TGTGCCAGCAGTTACGCAGGGGCATATAATTCACCCCTCCACTTT,CASSYAGAYNSPLHF
-,-,TRBV5-8,TRBJ1-5,TGTGCCAGCAGCTTGAAACCTTATAGCAATCAGCCCCAGCATTTT,CASSLKPYSNQPQHF
TRBD1,-,TRBV6-5,TRBJ1-5,TGTGCCAGCAGAAGAGACAGGGCGTATCAGCCCCAGCATTTT,CASRRDRAYQPQHF
TRBD2,once,TRBV5-6,TRBJ2-3,TGTGCCAGCAGCTTCAATAGCGGGGGCACAGATACGCAGTATTTT,CASSFNSGGTDTQYF
-,-,TRBV19,TRBJ1-5,TGTGCCAGTAGTATTGAGGGGAGCAATCAGCCCCAGCATTTT,CASSIEGSNQPQHF
-,-,TRBV29-1,TRBJ1-2,TGCAGCGGTTACAGGGAGTCGGGCTATGGCTACACCTTC,CSGYRESGYGYTF
TRBD2,-,TRBV7-9,TRBJ2-1,TGTGCCAGCAGCCAGAGGACTAGCGGGTACAATGAGCAGTTCTTC,CASSQRTSGYNEQFF
-,-,TRBV5-6,TRBJ2-5,TGTGCCAGCAGCTGGAATCGGGGCTGGGAGACCCAGTACTTC,CASSWNRGWETQYF
TRBD2,-,TRBV19,TRBJ2-1,TGTGCCAGTAGTACTTCTGCTCGGGGGGGCCGTTCCCACCTCAATGAGCAGTTCTTC,CASSTSARGGRSHLNEQFF
-,-,TRBV20-1,TRBJ1-2,TGCAGTGCTAGTCGGCAGGGAGGCTATGGCTACACCTTC,CSASRQGGYGYTF
TRBD1,-,TRBV5-8,TRBJ1-2,TGTGCCAGCAGCTTGGCCCAGGGGGGACCCTATGGCTACACCTTC,CASSLAQGGPYGYTF
-,-,TRBV7-3,TRBJ1-1,TGTGCCAGCAGCTTAACAGGGGAAACTGAAGCTTTCTTT,CASSLTGETEAFF
-,-,TRBV9,TRBJ2-6,TGTGCCAGCAGCGTAGCGGGTAGGGGACTGACCTCTGGGGCCAACGTCCTGACTTTC,CASSVAGRGLTSGANVLTF
-,-,TRBV19,TRBJ2-5,TGTGCCAGCAGACCCAGGGGGGGAGAGACCCAGTACTTC,CASRPRGGETQYF
-,-,TRBV2,TRBJ1-2,TGTGCCAGCACCCCCTTGGCAGGGGAAGGCTACACCTTC,CASTPLAGEGYTF
-,-,TRBV18,TRBJ1-5,TGTGCCAGCTCACTCGGTAGCAATCAGCCCCAGCATTTT,CASSLGSNQPQHF
-,once,TRBV29-1,TRBJ1-5,TGCAGCGTTGAAGAGAAAAGGGGGCAGCCCCAGCATTTT,CSVEEKRGQPQHF
TRBD1,few,TRBV5-4,TRBJ1-1,TGTGCCAGCAGCCCGAGACAGGGGGCGAGCACTGAAGCTTTCTTT,CASSPRQGASTEAFF
-,-,TRBV5-1,TRBJ2-3,TGCGCCAGCAGCCCCGGGACTGCAGATACGCAGTATTTT,CASSPGTADTQYF
-,-,TRBV5-1,TRBJ1-3,TGCGCCAGCAGCTCTTTTTCGGGTTCTGGAAACACCATATATTTT,CASSSFSGSGNTIYF
-,-,TRBV5-1,TRBJ2-3,TGCGCCAGCAGCTTGATCCCCACAGATACGCAGTATTTT,CASSLIPTDTQYF
TRBD1,-,TRBV10-3,TRBJ2-1,TGTGCCATCAGCCGGGACAGTGTAAATGAGCAGTTCTTC,CAISRDSVNEQFF
-,once,TRBV3-1/TRBV3-2,TRBJ1-6,TGTGCCAGCAGCCCCCACAGGGATTCACCCCTCCACTTT,CASSPHRDSPLHF
TRBD2,-,TRBV7-3,TRBJ2-5,TGTGCCAGCAGCTTAACGGCTAGCGGCGGTGATAGGGCCCAGTACTTC,CASSLTASGGDRAQYF
TRBD1,-,TRBV25-1,TRBJ1-2,TGTGCCAGCAGCACAGGGGTCGACTATGGCTACACCTTC,CASSTGVDYGYTF
-,-,TRBV6-4,TRBJ1-1,TGTGCCAGCAGGAAGGGGACGAACACTGAAGCTTTCTTT,CASRKGTNTEAFF
-,few,TRBV9,TRBJ1-1,TGTGCCAGCAGCGTAGTGTCAGGCGTGATGGGCACTGAAGCTTTCTTT,CASSVVSGVMGTEAFF
TRBD2,few,TRBV7-3,TRBJ2-2,TGTGCCAGCAGCCCCTTAGCGGGCGGGGGGGAGCTGTTTTTT,CASSPLAGGGELFF
-,-,TRBV4-2,TRBJ1-4,TGTGCCAGCAGCCAAGCTGGGGGGACTAATGAAAAACTGTTTTTT,CASSQAGGTNEKLFF
-,-,TRBV18,TRBJ1-5,TGTGCCAGCTCACCATCGGGGGCTCGTCAGCCCCAGCATTTT,CASSPSGARQPQHF
TRBD2,-,TRBV5-1,TRBJ2-3,TGCGCCAGCAGCTGGCAGCTAGCGGGAGGGACAGATACGCAGTATTTT,CASSWQLAGGTDTQYF
-,-,TRBV18,TRBJ2-5,TGTGCCAGCTCACCTCGTCCTCCAGAGACCCAGTACTTC,CASSPRPPETQYF
TRBD2,-,TRBV4-3,TRBJ2-4,TGCGCCAGCAGCCAAGACGTTGCGGGGGGGCCCTCAAACATTCAGTACTTC,CASSQDVAGGPSNIQYF
TRBD2,-,TRBV4-3,TRBJ2-3,TGCGCCAGCAGCCAGAGGGCTAGCGGGGGATACACAGATACGCAGTATTTT,CASSQRASGGYTDTQYF
-,-,TRBV5-1,TRBJ2-5,TGCGCCAGCAGCTTGGACAGCGCGAGGGCCCAGTACTTC,CASSLDSARAQYF
-,-,TRBV12-3/TRBV12-4,TRBJ1-5,TGTGCCAGCAGTCCGGACTGGCATCAGCCCCAGCATTTT,CASSPDWHQPQHF
TRBD1,-,TRBV19,TRBJ1-5,TGTGCCAGTAGGAGACAGGGGTGGGATCAGCCCCAGCATTTT,CASRRQGWDQPQHF
-,-,TRBV6-5,TRBJ1-5,TGTGCCAGCAGTTACACATCGGGGGCCGGGTACCCCCAGCATTTT,CASSYTSGAGYPQHF
-,-,TRBV10-3,TRBJ1-5,TGTGCCATATCAGGGGCTAATCAGCCCCAGCATTTT,CAISGANQPQHF
TRBD1,-,TRBV2,TRBJ1-5,TGTGCCAGCAGTTTACAGGGGGATCAGCCCCAGCATTTT,CASSLQGDQPQHF
-,-,TRBV19,TRBJ2-2,TGTGCCAGTAGTAGGGATACCACCGGGGAGCTGTTTTTT,CASSRDTTGELFF
-,-,TRBV5-1,TRBJ2-3,TGCGCCAGCAGCTTGACTGGGGAGATAACGCAGTATTTT,CASSLTGEITQYF
-,-,TRBV6-5,TRBJ2-2,TGTGCCAGCACAGACCGTATCGGGGAGCTGTTTTTT,CASTDRIGELFF
-,few,TRBV2,TRBJ1-1,TGTGCCAGCTTCCTCACAGGGTTCTCTGAAGCTTTCTTT,CASFLTGFSEAFF
-,-,TRBV24-1,TRBJ1-5,TGTGCCACCAGTGGTGGGGCCTTAGTGATAGTGTTTTTTAAGGGGCAGCTCAATCAGCCCCAGCATTTT,CATSGGALVIVFFKGQLNQPQHF
-,-,TRBV3-1/TRBV3-2,TRBJ2-5,TGTGCCAGCAGCGACTGGGCTTCGGAGACCCAGTACTTC,CASSDWASETQYF
TRBD1,-,TRBV10-3,TRBJ1-6,TGTGCCATCAGTGACAGACAGGGAAATTCACCCCTCCACTTT,CAISDRQGNSPLHF
-,-,TRBV6-6,TRBJ1-4,TGTGCCAGCAGTGGGGTGGATGAAAAACTGTTTTTT,CASSGVDEKLFF
-,-,TRBV18,TRBJ1-4,TGTGCCAGCTCACCCGACGGATCAAATGAAAAACTGTTTTTT,CASSPDGSNEKLFF